Following are 18 T cell receptor beta chains from one sample sequenced in a study of blood T cell repertoires in COVID-19. The repertoire was sequenced with immunoSEQ multiplex PCR; TCRdb's copy has only in-frame clones and lacks some. Here the sample spans fewer than 200,000 clones, approximately 81% being singletons. The sample was peripheral blood. The source is a woman aged 55-69 years with COVID-19, enrolled during active disease.

V is TRBV19 and J is TRBJ1-1; D is unclear. Germline CDR1 and CDR2: LNHDA and SQIVND (reference sequence). The CDR3 totals 14 residues. Trimming shortened V by 3 bases and J by 0 bases, and 8 bases separated the two germline ends. CDR3 sequence: CASSILQVNTEAFF. The CDR3 DNA sequence: TGTGCCAGTAGTATTCTCCAGGTGAACACTGAAGCTTTCTTT. The variable domain in full, with the rest retrieved from reference TRBV19 and TRBJ1-1, is DGGITQSPKYLFRKEGQNVTLSCEQNLNHDAMYWYRQDPGQGLRLIYYSQIVNDFQKGDIAEGYSVSREKKESFPLTVTSAQKNPTAFYLCASSILQVNTEAFFGQGTRLTVV.

The V call is TRBV5-1, the J call TRBJ2-1, with D perhaps TRBD2 (6 bases). The ends were cut back, 1 base at V and 5 bases at J, with 13 bases in the middle. The CDR3 loop spans 15 amino acids. Germline lookup yields CDR1 SGHRS and CDR2 YFSETQ. CDR3 DNA: TGCGCCAGCAGCTTGATGCGTAGCGGTAACAATGAGCAGTTCTTC. As protein: CASSLMRSGNNEQFF.

The V and J genes are TRBV19 and TRBJ1-3; the match to TRBD1 covers 7 bases. With V trimmed by 5 bases and J by 0 bases, 10 bases remained unmatched. Germline V gene lookup returns CDR1 LNHDA and CDR2 SQIVND (reference sequence). The CDR3 spans 17 residues. CDR3 residues: CASSPQQGSFSGNTIYF. DNA for the CDR3: TGTGCCAGTAGTCCTCAACAGGGGAGCTTCTCTGGAAACACCATATATTTT.

The chain has TRBV2 and TRBJ2-6; a weak D match, TRBD1 (6 bases). CDR3 length equals 15 residues. CDR1 and CDR2 from the germline V gene are SNHLY and FYNNEI. With 6 bases removed from V and 2 bases from J, the gap between germline ends came to 11 bases. CDR3 nucleotide sequence: TGTGCCAGCAGCCTTGGACAGACTGGGGCCAACGTCCTGACTTTC. As protein: CASSLGQTGANVLTF.

This chain links TRBV18 with TRBJ1-4, with 7 bases fitting TRBD1. Germline loops: CDR1 KGHSH, CDR2 LQKENI. CDR3 length equals 16 residues. V shed 4 bases, J shed 8 bases, and the junction held 13 bases outside the gene matches. CDR3 residues: CASSLSGQVILEKLFF. Written as DNA, the CDR3 is TGTGCCAGCTCACTCTCCGGACAGGTGATTCTGGAAAAACTGTTTTTT.

This clone was seen once. V and J are TRBV19 and TRBJ1-6; a weak D match, TRBD1 (5 bases). V lost 2 bases, J lost 8 bases, and 7 bases lay in between. The CDR3 length is 13 residues. Germline V gene lookup returns CDR1 LNHDA and CDR2 SQIVND (reference sequence). CDR3 DNA: TGTGCCAGTAGTATACGGGGGGATTCACCCCTCCACTTT. Its protein is CASSIRGDSPLHF.

This rearrangement joins TRBV5-1 to TRBJ1-3; a possible D gene is TRBD1 (5 bases). This CDR3 is built from 18 residues. Germline V gives CDR1 SGHRS, CDR2 YFSETQ. Trimming left V 4 bases short and J 0 bases short, with 20 bases between. The CDR3 region has the DNA TGCGCCAGCAGCCCAGGAGTCAGCCGACAGAGCTCTGGAAACACCATATATTTT. Amino acid sequence: CASSPGVSRQSSGNTIYF.

J is TRBJ1-1 and V is TRBV7-8; D uncertain. This CDR3 has 15 amino acids. CDR1 and CDR2 (germline): SGHVS, FQNEAQ. The germline V and J ends were trimmed by 7 bases and 4 bases, with 19 bases remaining between them. The CDR3 here is CASTPRYGVATEAFF. The CDR3 nucleotides are TGTGCCAGCACCCCACGATACGGGGTGGCCACTGAAGCTTTCTTT. Full variable domain (remainder filled in from reference TRBV7-8 and TRBJ1-1): GAGVSQSPRYKVAKRGQDVALRCDPISGHVSLFWYQQALGQGPEFLTYFQNEAQLDKSGLPSDRFFAERPEGSVSTLKIQRTQQEDSAVYLCASTPRYGVATEAFFGQGTRLTVV.

V gene TRBV5-1 combines with J gene TRBJ1-5; D ambiguous. In germline, CDR1 is SGHRS, CDR2 YFSETQ. This CDR3 has 14 amino acids. V gave up 4 bases and J gave up 4 bases, with 12 bases separating them. This chain's CDR3 is CASSRDSSNQPQHF. DNA for the CDR3: TGCGCCAGCAGCCGCGACTCCAGTAATCAGCCCCAGCATTTT.

V and J are TRBV19 and TRBJ1-3; TRBD1 agrees at 8 bases. The V segment lost 5 bases and the J segment 5 bases; nucleotides outside the gene matches: 5. Germline assignment: CDR1 LNHDA and CDR2 SQIVND (reference sequence). The CDR3 has 14 residues. The CDR3 loop reads CASSDRGIRNTIYF. The CDR3 DNA follows: TGTGCCAGTAGTGACAGGGGAATTAGAAACACCATATATTTT.

The V call is TRBV15, the J call TRBJ2-1; unclear D gene. V shed 2 bases and J shed 5 bases, with 10 bases lying between them. There are 14 residues in the CDR3. Germline CDR1 LNHNV, CDR2 YYDKDF (reference sequence). The CDR3 coding sequence is TGTGCCACCAGCAGACCTCCTCTAGACAATGAGCAGTTCTTC. Translating it yields CATSRPPLDNEQFF.

V is TRBV9 and J is TRBJ2-1, with 8 bases identical to TRBD2. With 0 bases clipped from V and 6 bases from J, the junction kept 5 bases outside the gene matches. The germline V gene has CDR1 SGDLS and CDR2 YYNGEE. This CDR3 has 15 amino acids. The CDR3 reads CASSVDVAGINEQFF. CDR3 DNA: TGTGCCAGCAGCGTAGATGTAGCGGGGATCAATGAGCAGTTCTTC.

This clone was found once. The identical CDR3 is also encoded by other nucleotide sequences in the sample. The rearrangement joins TRBV2 to TRBJ1-2; the D is unclear. V was shortened by 4 bases and J by 1 base, with 4 bases between the two germline ends. The CDR3 is made up of 12 amino acids. CDR1 is SNHLY and CDR2 is FYNNEI in the germline V gene. Written as DNA, the CDR3 is TGTGCCAGCAGTGCCGGTAACTATGGCTACACCTTC. Protein: CASSAGNYGYTF.

In DNA, the CDR3 is TGTGCCAGCAGGCCCGGGGGGACAGGGATGCGCGAGCAGTACGTC. It is translated as CASRPGGTGMREQYV. V gene TRBV6-5 combines with J gene TRBJ2-7; 9 bases match TRBD1. The CDR3 is 15 amino acids. Germline V gives CDR1 MNHEY, CDR2 SVGAGI. V was pared by 6 bases and J by 6 bases, with 12 bases of the junction left unmatched.

In its sample, this clone was seen once. V gene TRBV9 combines with J gene TRBJ2-1; 9 nucleotides align to TRBD2. The CDR3 runs 16 residues. The ends lost 3 bases at V and 4 bases at J; junction bases unmatched: 8. The germline V gene has CDR1 SGDLS and CDR2 YYNGEE. For the CDR3, the DNA is TGTGCCAGCAGCGGTAGCGGGGGAACGGGTTACAATGAGCAGTTCTTC. Amino acids: CASSGSGGTGYNEQFF.

This rearrangement joins TRBV7-8 to TRBJ1-5, with 7 bases that match TRBD1. The V segment lost 5 bases and the J segment 0 bases; nucleotides outside the gene matches: 10. The CDR3 spans 17 residues. Germline CDR1 SGHVS, CDR2 FQNEAQ. The CDR3 reads CASSASTGFYSNQPQHF. The CDR3 nucleotides read TGTGCCAGCAGCGCCTCGACAGGGTTTTATAGCAATCAGCCCCAGCATTTT.

J is TRBJ1-2 and V is TRBV7-8, with TRBD1 as a possible D gene (5 bases). V was pared by 5 bases and J by 5 bases, with 21 bases between. Per germline, CDR1 SGHVS and CDR2 FQNEAQ. This CDR3 spans 16 amino acids. CDR3 protein: CASSPRDANSVYGYTF. The CDR3 DNA is TGTGCCAGCAGCCCGCGGGACGCCAACAGCGTGTATGGCTACACCTTC.

V gene TRBV11-1 combines with J gene TRBJ1-4; D not resolved. The germline V gene has CDR1 SGHAT and CDR2 FQDESV (reference sequence). CDR3 length: 14 amino acids. Trimming left V 6 bases short and J 4 bases short, with 12 bases between. The CDR3 reads CASRRPGSNEKLFF. The CDR3 region has the DNA TGTGCCAGCAGGAGACCGGGAAGTAATGAAAAACTGTTTTTT.